This T cell receptor (beta chain) was identified in a study of blood T cell repertoires in COVID-19. The CDR3 length is 13 residues. The V and J ends lost 4 bases and 4 bases respectively, with 10 bases between them. CDR1 ENHRY and CDR2 SYGVKD come from the germline V gene. The data were produced by immunoSEQ multiplex PCR, yet TCRdb's version contains in-frame clones alone and is incomplete. The data contain 380,000 or so clones, approximately 87% of them singletons. Two negative PCRs, clearance, or symptom resolution characterized the recovered Cohort 3 donors. This TCR derives from a man aged 30-40 years who had recovered from COVID-19. The sequenced sample was PBMCs or T cells enriched from blood (not recorded which). This chain joins TRBV10-3 and TRBJ1-2, with D perhaps TRBD1 (5 bases). The DNA for the CDR3 is TGTGCCATCAGTGGCGGGACGGCCTATGGCTACACCTTC. Encoded protein: CAISGGTAYGYTF.